This T cell receptor beta chain was observed in a study of T cell repertoires in cytomegalovirus infection. Across the whole study: HLA-B-restricted CMV epitopes that are well studied were used alongside recently identified HLA-C-restricted ones. It was the public TCR beta signatures that indicated both CMV infection and matching HLA type.

Many counts were recorded for this clonotype. The antigen remains unidentified. Whole-study findings and limits: Using cumulative public TCR beta family frequency, the authors identified those who carried CMV together with the relevant HLA.

TCRdb re-analysed the reads in MiXCR, keeping a single row per CDR3 protein. The sample contains roughly 200,000 distinct CDR3 sequences, around 35% of which appear only once. This CDR3 has 15 amino acids. The germline V gene has CDR1 MNHEY and CDR2 SMNVEV (reference sequence). V gave up 3 bases and J gave up 2 bases; unmatched junction bases: 7. This rearrangement joins TRBV27 to TRBJ2-7; 7 bases are a match to TRBD1. This TCR came from a human donor in good health (CMV status not recorded). Some clones in this sample may be carry-over from other donors' samples. Sequences were derived from CD8+ T cells from cultured PBMCs, sampled from culture after CMV antigen stimulation. CDR3 amino acids: CASSFSGQDAYEQYF. In DNA form, the CDR3 reads TGTGCCAGCAGTTTTTCCGGACAGGACGCCTACGAGCAGTACTTC.